This T cell receptor (beta chain) is drawn from a study of cytomegalovirus exposure and HLA in healthy donors. Losses at the gene ends were 3 bases for V and 5 bases for J; bases not matched to a gene: 0. Per the germline V gene, CDR1 is SEHNR and CDR2 is FQNEAQ (reference sequence). The CDR3 sequence is 12 residues long. General study points: The authors assumed roughly uniform sequencing depth across donors for presence/absence analyses. The investigators catalogued under 200 TCR beta chains as cytomegalovirus-associated.

This clone was counted a single time. Its antigen remains unknown. Vbeta (60) and Jbeta (13) primers were used in the PCR. Original processing notes: In a later analysis, approximately 80 million unique TCR beta chains included roughly 11 million shared by two or more donors. The table came from immunoSEQ multiplex PCR; TCRdb's copy has only in-frame clones and leaves some out. That table is the source of V, J and clone size, and D and trimming were worked out from the DNA. In the table there are fewer than 200,000 clones, approximately 77% of which are singletons. Sequencing was carried out using PBMCs. The clonotype comes from a male donor in good health and CMV-seronegative. J is TRBJ1-1 and V is TRBV7-9; TRBD1 matches 7 bases. The CDR3 protein is CASSLTGTEAFF. The CDR3 DNA is TGTGCCAGCAGCTTGACAGGGACTGAAGCTTTCTTT.